This TCR beta chain is from a study of control samples from healthy donors and cancer patients. Sequencing used immunoSEQ multiplex PCR; TCRdb keeps in-frame clones, though not all of them. The sample has over 45,000 clones, more than 90% seen once. Per germline, CDR1 DFQATT and CDR2 SNEGSKA (reference sequence). The CDR3 consists of 16 residues. V gave up 3 bases and J gave up 6 bases; unmatched junction bases: 13. The chain combines TRBV20-1 with TRBJ2-1; 8 bases are shared with TRBD1. The source is a man aged 30 to 45 with colorectal cancer. The sample was PBMCs. The CDR3 nucleotides read TGCAGTGCTAGTTACCCAGGACAGGGTAGGGGCAATGAGCAGTTCTTC. This codes for CSASYPGQGRGNEQFF.